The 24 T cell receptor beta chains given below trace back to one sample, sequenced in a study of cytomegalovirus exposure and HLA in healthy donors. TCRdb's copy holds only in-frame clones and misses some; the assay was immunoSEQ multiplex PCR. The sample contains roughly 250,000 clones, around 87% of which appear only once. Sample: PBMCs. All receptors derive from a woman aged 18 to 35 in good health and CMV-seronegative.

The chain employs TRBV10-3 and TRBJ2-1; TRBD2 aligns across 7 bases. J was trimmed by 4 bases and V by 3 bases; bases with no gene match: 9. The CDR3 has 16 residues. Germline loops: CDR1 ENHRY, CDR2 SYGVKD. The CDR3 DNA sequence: TGTGCCATCAGTGAATCAGCTAGCGGAGTGTACAATGAGCAGTTCTTC. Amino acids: CAISESASGVYNEQFF.

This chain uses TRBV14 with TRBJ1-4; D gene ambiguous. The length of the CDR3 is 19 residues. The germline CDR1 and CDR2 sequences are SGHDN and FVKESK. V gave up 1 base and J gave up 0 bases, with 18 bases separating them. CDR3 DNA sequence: TGTGCCAGCAGCCAAGTTAAGGGAGGTTCCTATTCAACTAATGAAAAACTGTTTTTT. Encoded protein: CASSQVKGGSYSTNEKLFF.

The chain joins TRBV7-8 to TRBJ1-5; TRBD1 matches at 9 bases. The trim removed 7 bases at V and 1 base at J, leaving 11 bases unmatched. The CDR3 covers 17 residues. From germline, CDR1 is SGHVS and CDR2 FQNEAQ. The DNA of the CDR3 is TGTGCCAGCACCCAAACAGGGGGCTCTGAAAGCAATCAGCCCCAGCATTTT. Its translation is CASTQTGGSESNQPQHF. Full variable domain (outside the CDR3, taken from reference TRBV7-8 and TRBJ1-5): GAGVSQSPRYKVAKRGQDVALRCDPISGHVSLFWYQQALGQGPEFLTYFQNEAQLDKSGLPSDRFFAERPEGSVSTLKIQRTQQEDSAVYLCASTQTGGSESNQPQHFGDGTRLSIL.

This chain's CDR3 is CASSLALSWGLEGYEQYF. In DNA form, the CDR3 reads TGTGCCAGCAGCTTAGCGCTATCCTGGGGACTAGAGGGGTACGAGCAGTACTTC. The chain carries TRBV7-8 and TRBJ2-7, with 8 bases aligning to TRBD2. CDR3 length: 18 amino acids. Trimming removed 0 bases from V and 4 bases from J; junction bases left unmatched: 14. CDR1 is SGHVS and CDR2 is FQNEAQ in the germline V gene. The full variable domain, rest sourced from reference TRBV7-8 and TRBJ2-7, is GAGVSQSPRYKVAKRGQDVALRCDPISGHVSLFWYQQALGQGPEFLTYFQNEAQLDKSGLPSDRFFAERPEGSVSTLKIQRTQQEDSAVYLCASSLALSWGLEGYEQYFGPGTRLTVT.

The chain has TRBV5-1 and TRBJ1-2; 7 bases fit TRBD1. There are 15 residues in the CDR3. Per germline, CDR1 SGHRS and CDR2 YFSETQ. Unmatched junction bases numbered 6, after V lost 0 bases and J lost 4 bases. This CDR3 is CASSLVGTATYGYTF. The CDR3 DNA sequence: TGCGCCAGCAGCTTGGTGGGGACAGCTACCTATGGCTACACCTTC.

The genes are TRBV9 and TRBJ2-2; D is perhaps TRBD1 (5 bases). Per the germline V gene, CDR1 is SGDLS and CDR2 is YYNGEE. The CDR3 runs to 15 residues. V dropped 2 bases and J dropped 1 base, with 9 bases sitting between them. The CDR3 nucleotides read TGTGCCAGCAGCGTGGTGCAGGGGAACACCGGGGAGCTGTTTTTT. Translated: CASSVVQGNTGELFF.

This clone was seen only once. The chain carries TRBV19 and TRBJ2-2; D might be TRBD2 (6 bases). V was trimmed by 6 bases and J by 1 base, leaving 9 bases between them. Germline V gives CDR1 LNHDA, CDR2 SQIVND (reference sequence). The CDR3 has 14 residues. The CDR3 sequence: CASRLGGNTGELFF. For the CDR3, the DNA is TGTGCCAGTAGGCTGGGAGGGAACACCGGGGAGCTGTTTTTT. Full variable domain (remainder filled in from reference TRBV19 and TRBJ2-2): DGGITQSPKYLFRKEGQNVTLSCEQNLNHDAMYWYRQDPGQGLRLIYYSQIVNDFQKGDIAEGYSVSREKKESFPLTVTSAQKNPTAFYLCASRLGGNTGELFFGEGSRLTVL.

CDR3 loop: CSVVTQTETQYF. Written as DNA, the CDR3 is TGCAGCGTTGTAACACAGACGGAGACCCAGTACTTC. V gene TRBV29-1 combines with J gene TRBJ2-5; D is unclear. CDR1 is SQVTM, CDR2 ANQGSEA, per germline. The CDR3 covers 12 residues. V lost 4 bases and J 5 bases, leaving 11 bases between the germline ends.

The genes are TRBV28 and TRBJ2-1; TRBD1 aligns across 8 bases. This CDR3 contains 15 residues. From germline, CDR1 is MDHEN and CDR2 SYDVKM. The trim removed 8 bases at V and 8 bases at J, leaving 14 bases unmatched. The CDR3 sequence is CASAPRTGIIYEQFF. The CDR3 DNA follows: TGTGCCAGCGCCCCAAGGACAGGGATAATCTATGAGCAGTTCTTC.

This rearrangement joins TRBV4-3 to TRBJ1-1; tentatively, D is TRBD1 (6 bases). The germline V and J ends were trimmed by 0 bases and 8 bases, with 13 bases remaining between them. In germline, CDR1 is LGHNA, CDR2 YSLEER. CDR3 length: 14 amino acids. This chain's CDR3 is CASSQDNDDREAFF. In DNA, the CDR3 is TGCGCCAGCAGCCAAGATAATGATGACAGGGAAGCTTTCTTT.

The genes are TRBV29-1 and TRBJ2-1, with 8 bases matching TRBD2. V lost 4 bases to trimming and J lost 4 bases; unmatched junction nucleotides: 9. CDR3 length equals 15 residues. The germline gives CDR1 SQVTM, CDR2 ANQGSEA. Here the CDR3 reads CSVVKGSGVYNEQFF. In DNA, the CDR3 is TGCAGCGTTGTAAAGGGTAGCGGGGTTTACAATGAGCAGTTCTTC.

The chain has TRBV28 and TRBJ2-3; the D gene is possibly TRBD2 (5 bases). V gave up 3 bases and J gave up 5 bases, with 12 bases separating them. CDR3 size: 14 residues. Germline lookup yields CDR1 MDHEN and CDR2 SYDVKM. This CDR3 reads CASSFSSSIDTQYF. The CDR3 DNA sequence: TGTGCCAGCAGTTTCTCTAGCTCTATAGATACGCAGTATTTT.

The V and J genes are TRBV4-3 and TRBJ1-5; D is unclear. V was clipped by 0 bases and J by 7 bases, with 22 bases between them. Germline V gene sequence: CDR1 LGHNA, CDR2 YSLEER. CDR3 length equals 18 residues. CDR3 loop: CASSQDLEGGRAEQPQHF. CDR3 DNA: TGCGCCAGCAGCCAAGATCTTGAGGGTGGGAGGGCTGAGCAGCCCCAGCATTTT.

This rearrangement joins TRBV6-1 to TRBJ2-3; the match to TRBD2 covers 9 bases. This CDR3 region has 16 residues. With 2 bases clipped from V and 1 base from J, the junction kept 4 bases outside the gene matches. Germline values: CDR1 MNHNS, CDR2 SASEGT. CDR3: CASSERRGGRTDTQYF. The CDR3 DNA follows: TGTGCCAGCAGTGAACGGCGGGGGGGACGCACAGATACGCAGTATTTT.

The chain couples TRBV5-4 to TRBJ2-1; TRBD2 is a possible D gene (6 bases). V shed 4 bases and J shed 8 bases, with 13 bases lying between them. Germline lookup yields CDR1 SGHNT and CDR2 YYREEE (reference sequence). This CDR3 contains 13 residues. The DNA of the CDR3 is TGTGCCAGCAGCCACGTGGGAGGCGATGAGCAGTTCTTC. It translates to CASSHVGGDEQFF.

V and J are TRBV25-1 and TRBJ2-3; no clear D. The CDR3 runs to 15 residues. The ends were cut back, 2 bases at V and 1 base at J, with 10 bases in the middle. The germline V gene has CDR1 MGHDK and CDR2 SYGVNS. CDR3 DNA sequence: TGTGCCAGCAGTGAACCCCTCCGGGGCACAGATACGCAGTATTTT. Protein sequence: CASSEPLRGTDTQYF.

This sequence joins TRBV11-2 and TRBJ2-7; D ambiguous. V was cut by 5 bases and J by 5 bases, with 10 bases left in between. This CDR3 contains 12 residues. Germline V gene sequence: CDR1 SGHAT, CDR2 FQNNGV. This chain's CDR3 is CASSVSRDEQYF. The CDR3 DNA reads TGTGCCAGCAGCGTCTCCCGTGACGAGCAGTACTTC.

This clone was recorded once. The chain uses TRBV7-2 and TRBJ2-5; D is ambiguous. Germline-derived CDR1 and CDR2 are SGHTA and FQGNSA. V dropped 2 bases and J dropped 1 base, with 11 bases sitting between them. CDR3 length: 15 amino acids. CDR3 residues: CASSLSYGRQETQYF. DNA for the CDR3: TGTGCCAGCAGCTTAAGTTACGGTCGCCAAGAGACCCAGTACTTC.

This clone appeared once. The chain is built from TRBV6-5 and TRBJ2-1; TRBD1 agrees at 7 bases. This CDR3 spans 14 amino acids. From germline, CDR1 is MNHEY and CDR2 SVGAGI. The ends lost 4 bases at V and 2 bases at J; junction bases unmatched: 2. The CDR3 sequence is CASSFQGAYNEQFF. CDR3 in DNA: TGTGCCAGCAGTTTTCAGGGGGCCTACAATGAGCAGTTCTTC.

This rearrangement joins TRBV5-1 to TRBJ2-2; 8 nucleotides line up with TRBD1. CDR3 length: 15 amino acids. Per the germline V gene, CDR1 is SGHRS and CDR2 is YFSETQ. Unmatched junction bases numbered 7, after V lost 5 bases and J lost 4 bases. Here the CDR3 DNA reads TGCGCCAGCAGTTCAAGACAGGGGAGCACCGGGGAGCTGTTTTTT. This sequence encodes CASSSRQGSTGELFF.

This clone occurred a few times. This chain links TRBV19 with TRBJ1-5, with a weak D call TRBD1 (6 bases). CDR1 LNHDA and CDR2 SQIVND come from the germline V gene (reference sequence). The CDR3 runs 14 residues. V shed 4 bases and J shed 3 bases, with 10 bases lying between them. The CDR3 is CASSRGQSNQPQHF. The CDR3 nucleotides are TGTGCCAGTAGTAGAGGACAGTCCAATCAGCCCCAGCATTTT.

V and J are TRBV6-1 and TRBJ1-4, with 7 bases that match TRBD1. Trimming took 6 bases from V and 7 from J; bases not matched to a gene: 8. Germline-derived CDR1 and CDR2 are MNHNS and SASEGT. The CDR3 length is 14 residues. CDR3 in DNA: TGTGCCAGCAGCGCCGACAGGGTCGGTGAAAAACTGTTTTTT. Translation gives CASSADRVGEKLFF.

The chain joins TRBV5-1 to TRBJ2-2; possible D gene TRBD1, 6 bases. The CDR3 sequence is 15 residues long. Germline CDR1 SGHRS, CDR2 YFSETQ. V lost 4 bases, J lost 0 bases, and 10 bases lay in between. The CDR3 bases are TGCGCCAGCAGCCCCGGGACACCGAACACCGGGGAGCTGTTTTTT. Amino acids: CASSPGTPNTGELFF.

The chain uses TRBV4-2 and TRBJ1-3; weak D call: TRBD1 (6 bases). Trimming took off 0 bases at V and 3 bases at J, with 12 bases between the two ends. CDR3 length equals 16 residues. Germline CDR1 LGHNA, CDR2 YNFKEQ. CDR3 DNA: TGTGCCAGCAGCCAAGAACAGGGAAACGGTGGAAACACCATATATTTT. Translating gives CASSQEQGNGGNTIYF.